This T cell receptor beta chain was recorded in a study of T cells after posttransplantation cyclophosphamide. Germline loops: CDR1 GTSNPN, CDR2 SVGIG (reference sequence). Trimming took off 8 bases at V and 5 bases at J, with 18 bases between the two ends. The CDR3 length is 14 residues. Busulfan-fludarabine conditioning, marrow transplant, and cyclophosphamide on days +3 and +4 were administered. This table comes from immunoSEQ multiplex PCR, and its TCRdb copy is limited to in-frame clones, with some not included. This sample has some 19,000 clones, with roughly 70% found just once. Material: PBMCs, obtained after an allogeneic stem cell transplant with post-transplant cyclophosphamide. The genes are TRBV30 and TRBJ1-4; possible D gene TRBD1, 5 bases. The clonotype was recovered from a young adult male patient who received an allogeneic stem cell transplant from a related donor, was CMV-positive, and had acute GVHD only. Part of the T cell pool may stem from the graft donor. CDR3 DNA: TGTGCCGGGGGAGGATTGGTAGGGAATGAAAAACTGTTTTTT. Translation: CAGGGLVGNEKLFF.